The source of this T cell receptor (beta chain) is a study of shared clonotypes between healthy human individuals. The CDR3 has 15 residues. The ends were cut back, 1 base at V and 3 bases at J, with 10 bases in the middle. Germline values: CDR1 SGHTA, CDR2 FQGNSA. TCRdb's table, derived via immunoSEQ multiplex PCR, lists solely in-frame clones and lacks some. The sample contains some 380,000 clones, 90% to 98% of which appear only once. This clone was counted once. The chain joins TRBV7-2 to TRBJ2-1; D uncertain. The clonotype comes from a man in his thirties or forties in good health. Material: memory CD8+ T cells sorted from blood. The subset denotes: CD45RO+ cells pooled with CCR7-negative TemRA cells. The CDR3 is CASSLVSTRYNEQFF. CDR3 coding DNA: TGTGCCAGCAGCTTAGTTTCCACCCGCTACAATGAGCAGTTCTTC. The whole variable domain, remainder taken from reference TRBV7-2 and TRBJ2-1, is GAGVSQSPSNKVTEKGKDVELRCDPISGHTALYWYRQSLGQGLEFLIYFQGNSAPDKSGLPSDRFSAERTGGSVSTLTIQRTQQEDSAVYLCASSLVSTRYNEQFFGPGTRLTVL.